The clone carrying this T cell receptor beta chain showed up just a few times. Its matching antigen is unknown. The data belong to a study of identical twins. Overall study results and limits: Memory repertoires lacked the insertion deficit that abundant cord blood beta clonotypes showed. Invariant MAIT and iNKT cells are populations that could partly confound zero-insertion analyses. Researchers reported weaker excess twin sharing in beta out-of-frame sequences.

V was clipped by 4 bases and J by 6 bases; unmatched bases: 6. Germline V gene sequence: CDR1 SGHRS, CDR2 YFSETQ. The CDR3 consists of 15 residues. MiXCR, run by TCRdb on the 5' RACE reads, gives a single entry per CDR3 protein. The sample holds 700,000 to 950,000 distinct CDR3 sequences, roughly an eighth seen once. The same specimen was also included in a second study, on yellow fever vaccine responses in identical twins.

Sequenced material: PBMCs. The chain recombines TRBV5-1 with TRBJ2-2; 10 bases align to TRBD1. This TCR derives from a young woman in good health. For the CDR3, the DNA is TGCGCCAGCAGCCCCCACGGGACAGGGGCCGGGGAGCTGTTTTTT. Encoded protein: CASSPHGTGAGELFF.